A single sample is the source of the 23 T cell receptor beta chains below, sequenced in a study of OX40 agonist ivuxolimab in advanced cancers. The protocol was immunoSEQ multiplex PCR, while the TCRdb copy is restricted to in-frame clones and leaves out a portion. The sample lists 20,000 to 25,000 clones; around four fifths were seen once. The specimen comprised CD4+ or CD8+ T cells sorted from blood, sampled in a trial of the OX40 agonist ivuxolimab. The receptor set was obtained from an adult with an advanced solid tumor such as melanoma, head and neck, liver or kidney cancer.

The gene calls are TRBV27 and TRBJ1-1; no firm D call. Trimming cost V 8 bases and J 7 bases, with 17 bases left between them. The CDR3 spans 13 residues. CDR1 is MNHEY and CDR2 is SMNVEV in the germline V gene (reference sequence). In DNA, the CDR3 is TGTGCCAGCGCCCCCTCGCGCGTCGGTGAAGCTTTCTTT. Protein product: CASAPSRVGEAFF.

The V and J genes are TRBV5-4 and TRBJ2-7; no firm D call. This CDR3 comprises 12 residues. Germline loops: CDR1 SGHNT, CDR2 YYREEE (reference sequence). Trimming shortened V by 4 bases and J by 0 bases, and 5 bases separated the two germline ends. CDR3: CASSTYSYEQYF. The CDR3 nucleotides are TGTGCCAGCAGCACCTACTCCTACGAGCAGTACTTC.

This clone was picked up a small number of times. The V gene is TRBV27, the J gene TRBJ2-1, with 8 bases fitting TRBD2. CDR3 length equals 13 residues. V shed 6 bases, J shed 10 bases, and the junction held 8 bases outside the gene matches. CDR1 MNHEY and CDR2 SMNVEV come from the germline V gene (reference sequence). CDR3 amino acids: CASRGLAGLEQFF. Written as DNA, the CDR3 is TGTGCCAGCAGGGGTCTAGCGGGCCTCGAGCAGTTCTTC.

The V gene is TRBV7-8, the J gene TRBJ1-1; TRBD1 agrees at 7 bases. The V segment lost 5 bases and the J segment 0 bases; nucleotides outside the gene matches: 6. Germline lookup yields CDR1 SGHVS and CDR2 FQNEAQ. The CDR3 is 15 amino acids. In DNA, the CDR3 is TGTGCCAGCAGCGAAACAGGGGCCTTGAACACTGAAGCTTTCTTT. It encodes CASSETGALNTEAFF. Using reference TRBV7-8 and TRBJ1-1 for the parts outside the CDR3, the full variable domain is GAGVSQSPRYKVAKRGQDVALRCDPISGHVSLFWYQQALGQGPEFLTYFQNEAQLDKSGLPSDRFFAERPEGSVSTLKIQRTQQEDSAVYLCASSETGALNTEAFFGQGTRLTVV.

The J gene is TRBJ2-1, the V gene TRBV7-9; 10 nucleotides align to TRBD2. CDR3 length: 14 amino acids. The germline CDR1 and CDR2 sequences are SEHNR and FQNEAQ (reference sequence). The ends lost 2 bases at V and 10 bases at J; junction bases unmatched: 5. CDR3 DNA sequence: TGTGCCAGCAGCTTAAATCTAGCGGGAGAGGAGCAGTTCTTC. Amino acids: CASSLNLAGEEQFF.

V usage is TRBV18 and J usage is TRBJ2-7; TRBD2 matches 9 bases. After removal of 3 bases from V and 3 bases from J, the junction contained 6 bases not matched to a gene. Germline-derived CDR1 and CDR2 are KGHSH and LQKENI. The CDR3 loop spans 15 amino acids. The CDR3 bases are TGTGCCAGCTCACCTACAACTAGCGGGTACTACGAGCAGTACTTC. It is translated as CASSPTTSGYYEQYF.

This CDR3 reads CASRKGLAGSETQYF. The CDR3 DNA follows: TGTGCCAGCAGAAAGGGACTAGCGGGTTCGGAGACCCAGTACTTC. The V call is TRBV7-2, the J call TRBJ2-5, with TRBD2 identical over 12 bases. Germline values: CDR1 SGHTA, CDR2 FQGNSA. The CDR3 runs 15 residues. The trim removed 6 bases at V and 5 bases at J, leaving 7 bases unmatched.

The chain combines TRBV6-7 with TRBJ2-5, with D possibly being TRBD1 or TRBD2 (7 bases each). TRBV6-7 qualifies as an ORF whose function is uncertain. The length of the CDR3 is 15 residues. V was trimmed by 2 bases and J by 4 bases, leaving 14 bases between them. CDR3 bases: TGTGCCAGCAGTTACGTGGCAGGGGGGGGAGAGACCCAGTACTTC. Encoded protein: CASSYVAGGGETQYF.

The rearrangement joins TRBV30 to TRBJ2-5, with D hard to call. The germline gives CDR1 GTSNPN, CDR2 SVGIG (reference sequence). There are 14 residues in the CDR3. Trimming shortened V by 4 bases and J by 5 bases, and 17 bases separated the two germline ends. The CDR3 bases are TGTGCCTGGACTCGAACTAAAATTGGGGAGACCCAGTACTTC. Amino acid sequence: CAWTRTKIGETQYF.

J is TRBJ1-4 and V is TRBV19; the D gene is possibly TRBD1 (5 bases). Germline values: CDR1 LNHDA, CDR2 SQIVND (reference sequence). This CDR3 has 15 amino acids. V lost 3 bases, J lost 7 bases, and 15 bases lay in between. CDR3 in amino acids: CASSMMGGRAEKLFF. CDR3 sequence (DNA): TGTGCCAGTAGTATGATGGGGGGTAGGGCTGAAAAACTGTTTTTT.

This clone occurred a few times. The chain carries TRBV14 and TRBJ2-3; 11 nucleotides agree with TRBD1. The germline V gene encodes CDR1 SGHDN and CDR2 FVKESK. V lost 3 bases and J lost 3; bases outside the gene matches: 2. The CDR3 consists of 15 residues. DNA for the CDR3: TGTGCCAGCAGCCAGGGGACAGGGGGAACAGATACGCAGTATTTT. It specifies CASSQGTGGTDTQYF.

This clone was counted between two and nine times. The chain couples TRBV9 to TRBJ1-1; D remains unclear. CDR1 SGDLS and CDR2 YYNGEE come from the germline V gene. This CDR3 is 14 amino acids long. V was cut by 0 bases and J by 5 bases, with 11 bases left in between. The CDR3 loop reads CASSVATGGTEAFF. The CDR3 coding sequence is TGTGCCAGCAGCGTAGCTACGGGCGGGACTGAAGCTTTCTTT.

This rearrangement joins TRBV6-6 to TRBJ2-2, with a weak D call TRBD1 (6 bases). Deletions cut 4 bases from V and 4 bases from J, with 13 bases between. This CDR3 spans 15 amino acids. CDR1 is MNHNY, CDR2 SVGAGI, per germline (reference sequence). The CDR3 loop is CASSSTGYPTGELFF. The CDR3 region has the DNA TGTGCCAGCAGTTCAACAGGGTACCCCACCGGGGAGCTGTTTTTT.

This clone was observed a few times. The V and J genes are TRBV6-1 and TRBJ1-6; no definite D call. The CDR3 has 14 residues. Per germline, CDR1 MNHNS and CDR2 SASEGT. Trimming cost V 4 bases and J 7 bases, with 11 bases left between them. The DNA of the CDR3 is TGTGCCAGCAGTGCTCGTCTCGGGAATTCACCCCTCCACTTT. Its translation: CASSARLGNSPLHF.

This chain uses TRBV5-6 with TRBJ1-4, with 7 positions matching TRBD1. The CDR3 runs to 19 residues. The junction had 11 bases not matched to a gene; V was cut back by 0 bases and J by 0 bases. Germline CDR1 reads SGHDT; CDR2 reads YYEEEE. DNA of the CDR3: TGTGCCAGCAGCTTGGTCAGAGACAGGGCGATGGCAACTAATGAAAAACTGTTTTTT. It translates to CASSLVRDRAMATNEKLFF.

CDR3 in amino acids: CASSLPGELFF. The DNA of the CDR3 is TGTGCCAGCAGCCTCCCAGGGGAGCTGTTTTTT. This rearrangement joins TRBV28 to TRBJ2-2; no firm D call. CDR3 length equals 11 residues. Between the trimmed V and J ends, which lost 6 bases and 8 bases, there was a span of 7 bases. The germline V gene encodes CDR1 MDHEN and CDR2 SYDVKM.

This sequence joins TRBV2 and TRBJ1-1; D is possibly TRBD1 (5 bases). There are 15 residues in the CDR3. Trimming took off 1 base at V and 1 base at J, with 10 bases between the two ends. CDR1 is SNHLY, CDR2 FYNNEI, per germline. The CDR3 reads CASSEEDIWNTEAFF. In DNA, the CDR3 is TGTGCCAGCAGTGAAGAGGACATCTGGAACACTGAAGCTTTCTTT.

The chain joins TRBV4-3 to TRBJ2-7; no firm D call. The CDR3 is 15 residues long. Trimming pared 0 bases from V and 2 bases from J, leaving 11 bases between. The germline gives CDR1 LGHNA, CDR2 YSLEER. As DNA, the CDR3 is TGCGCCAGCAGCCAAGATCCAGGAACTACCTACGAGCAGTACTTC. It translates to CASSQDPGTTYEQYF.

The CDR3 loop is CASTQGAGNTEAFF. CDR3 coding DNA: TGTGCCAGTACCCAGGGGGCGGGGAACACTGAAGCTTTCTTT. V and J are TRBV19 and TRBJ1-1, with 8 bases identical to TRBD1. The CDR3 sequence is 14 residues long. Germline V gene data show CDR1 as LNHDA and CDR2 as SQIVND (reference sequence). With 7 bases clipped from V and 1 base from J, the junction kept 5 bases outside the gene matches.

The gene calls are TRBV13 and TRBJ2-7; D is perhaps TRBD2 (6 bases). This CDR3 spans 14 amino acids. The germline CDR1 and CDR2 sequences are PRHDT and FYEKMQ (reference sequence). The V and J ends lost 6 bases and 3 bases respectively, with 15 bases between them. The CDR3 reads CASSFGRMNYEQYF. DNA for the CDR3: TGTGCCAGCAGTTTCGGGAGAATGAACTACGAGCAGTACTTC.

The chain uses TRBV27 and TRBJ2-1; D is ambiguous. Germline CDR1 is MNHEY and CDR2 is SMNVEV (reference sequence). Trimming removed 1 base from V and 0 bases from J, with 10 bases in between. The CDR3 is 16 residues long. The CDR3 DNA reads TGTGCCAGCAGTTTATTTGGGCGGAGCTCCTACAATGAGCAGTTCTTC. Its protein product is CASSLFGRSSYNEQFF.

This chain connects TRBV7-2 to TRBJ1-2, with D maybe TRBD1 (5 bases). The CDR3 runs 13 residues. The V end lost 3 bases, the J end lost 3 bases, and 8 bases lay between the germline ends. Germline loops: CDR1 SGHTA, CDR2 FQGNSA. Here the CDR3 reads CASSLRGDYGYTF. Here the CDR3 DNA reads TGTGCCAGCAGCTTGCGGGGGGACTATGGCTACACCTTC.

The chain recombines TRBV29-1 with TRBJ2-7; D unresolved. The germline V and J ends were trimmed by 7 bases and 1 base, with 11 bases remaining between them. CDR1 is SQVTM, CDR2 ANQGSEA, per germline. This CDR3 has 12 residues. The CDR3 nucleotides are TGCAGCGCCTGGGATACGTCCTACGAGCAGTACTTC. This gives the protein CSAWDTSYEQYF.